A single sample is the source of the 14 T cell receptor beta chains below, sequenced in a study of shared clonotypes between healthy human individuals. Libraries were prepared by immunoSEQ multiplex PCR; TCRdb keeps only in-frame clonotypes and omits some of them. Of about 1 million clones listed, 75% are singletons. Sequencing used memory CD4+ T cells sorted from blood. Sample subset: CD45RA-negative fraction. The receptors come from a man aged 18 to 29 in good health.

This chain uses TRBV6-1 with TRBJ2-3; no firm D call. Germline assignment: CDR1 MNHNS and CDR2 SASEGT. Trimming stripped 0 bases from V and 2 bases from J, with 18 bases between. The CDR3 totals 18 residues. The CDR3: CASSEASRSLIPTDTQYF. CDR3 sequence (DNA): TGTGCCAGCAGTGAAGCTTCCCGCTCACTAATCCCCACAGATACGCAGTATTTT.

This clone is a singleton in its sample. The chain links TRBV9 to TRBJ2-2; either TRBD1 or TRBD2 may supply D (5 bases each). In germline, CDR1 is SGDLS, CDR2 YYNGEE. This CDR3 has 15 residues. Trimming took off 0 bases at V and 6 bases at J, with 12 bases between the two ends. Written as DNA, the CDR3 is TGTGCCAGCAGCGTAGATGGGGACCGTCCCGGGGAGCTGTTTTTT. Encoded protein: CASSVDGDRPGELFF.

The V call is TRBV6-5, the J call TRBJ2-3; 7 bases match TRBD2. This CDR3 is 15 amino acids long. CDR1 and CDR2 from the germline V gene are MNHEY and SVGAGI. V shed 6 bases and J 2 bases; nucleotides not matched to a gene: 8. CDR3 region: CASRVSGSNTDTQYF. Written as DNA, the CDR3 is TGTGCCAGCAGGGTTAGCGGGTCCAACACAGATACGCAGTATTTT.

This chain links TRBV5-1 with TRBJ2-5; possible D gene TRBD1, 6 bases. Between the trimmed V and J ends, which lost 4 bases and 4 bases, there was a span of 14 bases. The CDR3 sequence is 14 residues long. Per the germline V gene, CDR1 is SGHRS and CDR2 is YFSETQ. The CDR3 DNA follows: TGCGCCAGCAGCCCGCCAGGGGCCGGAGAGACCCAGTACTTC. The encoded protein is CASSPPGAGETQYF.

The chain uses TRBV9 and TRBJ2-1; no definite D call. Trimming shortened V by 3 bases and J by 7 bases, and 5 bases separated the two germline ends. The CDR3 contains 11 residues. The germline V gene has CDR1 SGDLS and CDR2 YYNGEE. In nucleotides, the CDR3 is TGTGCCAGCAGCGCCCGAAATGAGCAGTTCTTC. Its protein product is CASSARNEQFF.

The chain combines TRBV19 with TRBJ1-5; no clear D. Looked up from germline, CDR1 is LNHDA and CDR2 is SQIVND (reference sequence). The CDR3 is made up of 16 amino acids. V lost 7 bases, J lost 0 bases, and 16 bases lay in between. CDR3 protein: CASTSRLYSSNQPQHF. The CDR3 coding sequence is TGTGCCAGTACCTCGCGTTTGTACAGTAGCAATCAGCCCCAGCATTTT. The full variable domain, its missing parts supplied by reference TRBV19 and TRBJ1-5, is DGGITQSPKYLFRKEGQNVTLSCEQNLNHDAMYWYRQDPGQGLRLIYYSQIVNDFQKGDIAEGYSVSREKKESFPLTVTSAQKNPTAFYLCASTSRLYSSNQPQHFGDGTRLSIL.

This clone appeared once. This rearrangement joins TRBV5-6 to TRBJ1-3; weak D call: TRBD1 (6 bases). In germline, CDR1 is SGHDT, CDR2 YYEEEE. This CDR3 region has 14 residues. V was shortened by 4 bases and J by 4 bases, with 12 bases between the two germline ends. The CDR3 coding sequence is TGTGCCAGCAGCAGTACAGGGATAGGAAACACCATATATTTT. Translated, it gives CASSSTGIGNTIYF.

The rearrangement joins TRBV6-6 to TRBJ2-3; D remains unclear. Germline V gives CDR1 MNHNY, CDR2 SVGAGI (reference sequence). V lost 2 bases and J 4 bases, leaving 4 bases between the germline ends. This CDR3 comprises 12 residues. The CDR3 DNA reads as TGTGCCAGCAGTTACACCCCAGATACGCAGTATTTT. This gives the protein CASSYTPDTQYF.

This chain connects TRBV10-3 to TRBJ1-5; TRBD1 might be the D (6 bases). Germline values: CDR1 ENHRY, CDR2 SYGVKD. The V gene lost 2 bases and the J gene lost 0 bases, with 11 bases spanning the gap. This CDR3 comprises 16 residues. CDR3 region: CAISEGRGNSNQPQHF. The CDR3 nucleotides read TGTGCCATCAGTGAGGGGAGGGGGAATAGCAATCAGCCCCAGCATTTT.

V is TRBV6-5 and J is TRBJ1-2; D unclear. Trimming cost V 4 bases and J 4 bases, with 13 bases left between them. This CDR3 spans 14 amino acids. The germline CDR1 and CDR2 sequences are MNHEY and SVGAGI. The CDR3 DNA is TGTGCCAGCAGTTTACGGGAGGGAGCCTATGGCTACACCTTC. This sequence encodes CASSLREGAYGYTF.

The chain carries TRBV18 and TRBJ2-7, with D perhaps matching TRBD1 (6 bases). V lost 2 bases and J 3 bases, leaving 11 bases between the germline ends. The CDR3 sequence is 14 residues long. Germline-derived CDR1 and CDR2 are KGHSH and LQKENI. The CDR3 nucleotides are TGTGCCAGCTCACCAATCAGGGGTGTCTACGAGCAGTACTTC. This encodes CASSPIRGVYEQYF. The variable domain in full, with the rest retrieved from reference TRBV18 and TRBJ2-7, is NAGVMQNPRHLVRRRGQEARLRCSPMKGHSHVYWYRQLPEEGLKFMVYLQKENIIDESGMPKERFSAEFPKEGPSILRIQQVVRGDSAAYFCASSPIRGVYEQYFGPGTRLTVT.

This chain joins TRBV5-1 and TRBJ2-1; 8 nucleotides match TRBD2. The CDR3 is made up of 15 amino acids. V gave up 3 bases and J gave up 5 bases; unmatched junction bases: 7. Germline V gene data show CDR1 as SGHRS and CDR2 as YFSETQ. This CDR3 is CASSSGTRSHNEQFF. CDR3 nucleotide sequence: TGCGCCAGCAGCTCCGGGACTAGGTCCCACAATGAGCAGTTCTTC.

CDR3: CASSATGGQETQYF. The CDR3 DNA reads as TGTGCCAGCAGTGCCACAGGGGGGCAAGAGACCCAGTACTTC. The genes are TRBV25-1 and TRBJ2-5, with 8 bases that match TRBD1. J lost 2 bases, V lost 4 bases, and 3 bases had no gene match. Germline-derived CDR1 and CDR2 are MGHDK and SYGVNS. The CDR3 consists of 14 residues.

This clone came up a few times. This sequence joins TRBV30 and TRBJ1-4; 7 bases agree with TRBD1. This CDR3 is built from 16 residues. V lost 2 bases and J lost 4; bases outside the gene matches: 10. Per the germline V gene, CDR1 is GTSNPN and CDR2 is SVGIG (reference sequence). The CDR3 is CAWSPLRTGLNEKLFF. CDR3 nucleotides: TGTGCCTGGAGTCCCCTCAGGACAGGACTTAATGAAAAACTGTTTTTT.